Below, 19 T cell receptor beta chains from the same sample are listed, as sequenced in a study of Ad26.COV2.S vaccination and SARS-CoV-2 variants. Profiled with immunoSEQ multiplex PCR; TCRdb holds only in-frame clones, not every one. Found here are 400,000 to 450,000 clones, over 75% of them singletons; the top ten hold less than 15%. The sample's treatment: about 20 received Ad26.COV2.S at low or high dose, single or two shots; about 5 received placebo; per-sample allocation not given. Day 63 after the first injection of vaccine or placebo was the sampling time. The sample in question was peripheral blood, obtained in a trial of Ad26.COV2.S vaccine versus placebo. These TCRs come from a person aged 18-65 years who received the Ad26.COV2.S COVID-19 vaccine or a placebo.

This clone was detected once. This sequence joins TRBV5-1 and TRBJ2-1, with 11 nucleotides matching TRBD2. The trim removed 1 base at V and 7 bases at J, leaving 4 bases unmatched. Germline V gene lookup returns CDR1 SGHRS and CDR2 YFSETQ. This CDR3 is 15 amino acids long. The CDR3 nucleotides are TGCGCCAGCAGCTTGCGGCTAGCGGGAGGTAATGAGCAGTTCTTC. The encoded protein is CASSLRLAGGNEQFF. The full variable domain, with the rest looked up from reference TRBV5-1 and TRBJ2-1, is KAGVTQTPRYLIKTRGQQVTLSCSPISGHRSVSWYQQTPGQGLQFLFEYFSETQRNKGNFPGRFSGRQFSNSRSEMNVSTLELGDSALYLCASSLRLAGGNEQFFGPGTRLTVL.

V usage is TRBV30 and J usage is TRBJ2-2; D call uncertain. This CDR3 is built from 11 residues. The ends were cut back, 5 bases at V and 3 bases at J, with 4 bases in the middle. Germline V gene lookup returns CDR1 GTSNPN and CDR2 SVGIG (reference sequence). CDR3 DNA: TGTGCCTGGGGAGACACCGGGGAGCTGTTTTTT. It translates to CAWGDTGELFF.

As for this clone: The same CDR3 can be traced to other DNA sequences in this sample. The chain couples TRBV18 to TRBJ2-1; possibly TRBD1 for D (6 bases). The CDR3 is 15 amino acids. The V and J ends lost 1 base and 2 bases respectively, with 9 bases between them. Germline assignment: CDR1 KGHSH and CDR2 LQKENI. The CDR3 reads CASSPRDNPYNEQFF. CDR3 nucleotides: TGTGCCAGCTCACCACGGGACAACCCCTACAATGAGCAGTTCTTC.

This chain joins TRBV2 and TRBJ1-5; 7 nucleotides line up with TRBD1. This CDR3 region has 14 residues. V shed 8 bases, J shed 4 bases, and the junction held 8 bases outside the gene matches. Germline V gene sequence: CDR1 SNHLY, CDR2 FYNNEI. The CDR3 DNA is TGTGCCAGCCACCGGGACAGCATTAATCAGCCCCAGCATTTT. Encoded protein: CASHRDSINQPQHF.

V usage is TRBV20-1 and J usage is TRBJ2-1; D gene unclear. Germline CDR1 reads DFQATT; CDR2 reads SNEGSKA (reference sequence). The CDR3 covers 11 residues. V shed 8 bases and J shed 9 bases, with 14 bases lying between them. The CDR3 region has the DNA TGCAGTCCCGAGCTGGGCACTGAGCAGTTCTTC. Its translation: CSPELGTEQFF.

The rearrangement uses TRBV7-9 and TRBJ1-4; a weak D match, TRBD1 (6 bases). This CDR3 contains 15 residues. Germline V lookup: CDR1 SEHNR, CDR2 FQNEAQ (reference sequence). The V end lost 4 bases, the J end lost 3 bases, and 12 bases lay between the germline ends. CDR3 amino acids: CASSSTDSPNEKLFF. The DNA of the CDR3 is TGTGCCAGCAGCTCGACGGACAGTCCTAATGAAAAACTGTTTTTT.

The rearrangement joins TRBV6-5 to TRBJ1-4, with D possibly TRBD1 on 5 matching bases. There are 13 residues in the CDR3. Germline V gives CDR1 MNHEY, CDR2 SVGAGI. CDR3 sequence: CATRRDTNEKLFF. Written as DNA, the CDR3 is TGTGCGACACGTCGGGACACTAATGAAAAACTGTTTTTT.

The chain uses TRBV7-6 and TRBJ2-7; weak D call: TRBD1 (5 bases). The length of the CDR3 is 11 residues. The V end lost 8 bases, the J end lost 5 bases, and 10 bases lay between the germline ends. Germline CDR1 SGHVS, CDR2 FNYEAQ. The CDR3 nucleotides are TGTGCCAGCGGATGGGGCCACGAGCAGTACTTC. Its translation: CASGWGHEQYF.

The CDR3 DNA is TGTGCCAGCAGCTTAAGGGAGGGGAGGGGGACTGAAGCTTTCTTT. Encoded protein: CASSLREGRGTEAFF. This chain uses TRBV7-2 with TRBJ1-1, with D possibly being TRBD1 (6 bases). The germline gives CDR1 SGHTA, CDR2 FQGNSA. This CDR3 is 15 amino acids long. The V end lost 2 bases, the J end lost 5 bases, and 15 bases lay between the germline ends. Together with reference TRBV7-2 and TRBJ1-1, the CDR3 gives the full variable domain: GAGVSQSPSNKVTEKGKDVELRCDPISGHTALYWYRQSLGQGLEFLIYFQGNSAPDKSGLPSDRFSAERTGGSVSTLTIQRTQQEDSAVYLCASSLREGRGTEAFFGQGTRLTVV.

V gene TRBV18 combines with J gene TRBJ2-2, with 8 bases that match TRBD1. The V segment lost 6 bases and the J segment 4 bases; nucleotides outside the gene matches: 4. This CDR3 is built from 14 residues. CDR1 is KGHSH and CDR2 is LQKENI in the germline V gene. CDR3 protein: CASSTGTGTGELFF. The CDR3, as DNA: TGTGCCAGCTCCACCGGGACAGGCACCGGGGAGCTGTTTTTT.

This clone was recorded once. This chain uses TRBV30 with TRBJ2-2; D uncertain. This CDR3 is built from 12 residues. From germline, CDR1 is GTSNPN and CDR2 SVGIG (reference sequence). The V and J ends lost 4 bases and 3 bases respectively, with 6 bases between them. This CDR3 reads CAWTPHTGELFF. The CDR3 bases are TGTGCCTGGACTCCCCACACCGGGGAGCTGTTTTTT. Filled out from reference TRBV30 and TRBJ2-2, the complete variable domain reads SQTIHQWPATLVQPVGSPLSLECTVEGTSNPNLYWYRQAAGRGLQLLFYSVGIGQISSEVPQNLSASRPQDRQFILSSKKLLLSDSGFYLCAWTPHTGELFFGEGSRLTVL.

The genes are TRBV7-8 and TRBJ2-1, with D perhaps being TRBD1 or TRBD2 (5 bases each). Trimming took 5 bases from V and 10 from J, leaving 24 bases between them. Germline-derived CDR1 and CDR2 are SGHVS and FQNEAQ. This CDR3 spans 16 amino acids. The DNA for the CDR3 is TGTGCCAGCAGCATAACCTCCTCCGGGGCAAAAACCGAGCAGTTCTTC. Translating gives CASSITSSGAKTEQFF.

The chain has TRBV27 and TRBJ2-7; TRBD1 might be the D (5 bases). Germline V CDR1 and CDR2: MNHEY, SMNVEV (reference sequence). This CDR3 is 15 amino acids long. Trimming left V 5 bases short and J 0 bases short, with 14 bases between. The CDR3 DNA reads TGTGCCAGCAGTCCTAAGCAGGGCTTCTCCTACGAGCAGTACTTC. Its translation: CASSPKQGFSYEQYF.

V gene TRBV27 combines with J gene TRBJ2-5, with D unresolved. Trimming removed 6 bases at V and 2 bases at J, with 13 bases between. CDR3 length: 14 residues. Germline CDR1 is MNHEY and CDR2 is SMNVEV (reference sequence). This CDR3 is CASRTQDGQETQYF. Here the CDR3 DNA reads TGTGCCAGCAGAACCCAGGACGGACAAGAGACCCAGTACTTC.

J is TRBJ1-1 and V is TRBV9, with D perhaps matching TRBD1 (5 bases). Trimming stripped 0 bases from V and 0 bases from J, with 12 bases between. The germline gives CDR1 SGDLS, CDR2 YYNGEE. The CDR3 is 16 residues long. This CDR3 is CASSVGLGGVNTEAFF. CDR3 in DNA: TGTGCCAGCAGCGTAGGATTGGGGGGAGTGAACACTGAAGCTTTCTTT.

V usage is TRBV18 and J usage is TRBJ2-3; 7 positions match TRBD1. After removal of 2 bases from V and 4 bases from J, the junction contained 6 bases not matched to a gene. The germline V gene encodes CDR1 KGHSH and CDR2 LQKENI. The CDR3 contains 15 residues. In nucleotides, the CDR3 is TGTGCCAGCTCACCAGGAAGGGGGCAGGCAGATACGCAGTATTTT. Translating gives CASSPGRGQADTQYF.

The J gene is TRBJ1-6, the V gene TRBV5-6; 7 bases agree with TRBD1. V lost 4 bases, J lost 7 bases, and 5 bases stayed unmatched. Germline lookup yields CDR1 SGHDT and CDR2 YYEEEE. This CDR3 region has 14 residues. This CDR3 is CASSPQGRNSPLHF. DNA for the CDR3: TGTGCCAGCAGCCCACAGGGGCGGAATTCACCCCTCCACTTT.

This clone was detected once. This rearrangement joins TRBV28 to TRBJ1-4; 8 bases map to TRBD1. The CDR3 contains 15 residues. CDR1 and CDR2 from the germline V gene are MDHEN and SYDVKM. Losses at the gene ends were 5 bases for V and 8 bases for J; bases not matched to a gene: 10. CDR3 nucleotide sequence: TGTGCCAGCAGTCCGGTGGGGCAGGGGGCGGAAAAACTGTTTTTT. Translated: CASSPVGQGAEKLFF. Filled out from reference TRBV28 and TRBJ1-4, the complete variable domain reads DVKVTQSSRYLVKRTGEKVFLECVQDMDHENMFWYRQDPGLGLRLIYFSYDVKMKEKGDIPEGYSVSREKKERFSLILESASTNQTSMYLCASSPVGQGAEKLFFGSGTQLSVL.

The chain is built from TRBV4-3 and TRBJ2-3, with D hard to call. V was cut by 1 base and J by 6 bases, with 11 bases left in between. The CDR3 spans 14 residues. From germline, CDR1 is LGHNA and CDR2 YSLEER. The CDR3 region is CASSQVLGWDTQYF. In nucleotides, the CDR3 is TGCGCCAGCAGCCAAGTTTTGGGTTGGGATACGCAGTATTTT.